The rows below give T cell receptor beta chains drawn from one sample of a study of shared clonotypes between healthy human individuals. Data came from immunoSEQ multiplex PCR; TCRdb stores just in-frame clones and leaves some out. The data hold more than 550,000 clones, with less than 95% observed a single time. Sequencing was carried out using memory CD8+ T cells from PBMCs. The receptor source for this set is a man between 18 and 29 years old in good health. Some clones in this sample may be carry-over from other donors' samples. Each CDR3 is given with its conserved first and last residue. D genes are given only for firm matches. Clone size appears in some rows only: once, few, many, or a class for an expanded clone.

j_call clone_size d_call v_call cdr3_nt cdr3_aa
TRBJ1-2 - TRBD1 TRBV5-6 TGTGCCAGCAGCTCCAGCGGGACAGGGGAAAACTATGGCTACACCTTC CASSSSGTGENYGYTF
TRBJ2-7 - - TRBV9 TGTGCCAGCAGCCAGCATGGGGAACCCTCCTACGAGCAGTACTTC CASSQHGEPSYEQYF
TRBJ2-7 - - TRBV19 TGTGCCAGTAGTATAGAACATGAATGGAGGGAGCAGTACTTC CASSIEHEWREQYF
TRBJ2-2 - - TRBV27 TGTGCCAGCAGTTTGCGCGGCACCGGGGAGCTGTTTTTT CASSLRGTGELFF
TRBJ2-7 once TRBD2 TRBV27 TGTGCCAGCAGTTTAAGCGGGAATGTCTACGAGCAGTACTTC CASSLSGNVYEQYF
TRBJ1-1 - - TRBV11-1 TGTGCCAGCAGCTTAGTGGAGAACACTGAAGCTTTCTTT CASSLVENTEAFF
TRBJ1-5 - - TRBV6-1 TGTGCCAGCAGTGTGGTACCCTATCAGCCCCAGCATTTT CASSVVPYQPQHF
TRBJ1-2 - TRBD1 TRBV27 TGTGCCAGCAGTTTATCCGAGACAGGGATCTATGGCTACACCTTC CASSLSETGIYGYTF
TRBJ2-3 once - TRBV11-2 TGTGCCAGCAGCTTAGATACCACAGATACGCAGTATTTT CASSLDTTDTQYF
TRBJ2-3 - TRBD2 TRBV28 TGTGCCAGCAGTTTTCGGAGCGGGAGCTTTGACTCAGATACGCAGTATTTT CASSFRSGSFDSDTQYF
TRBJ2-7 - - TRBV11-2 TGTGCCAGCAGCCTAGAGGACAGCTCCTACGAGCAGTACTTC CASSLEDSSYEQYF
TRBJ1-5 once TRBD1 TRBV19 TGTGCCAGTAGTATTTTCCCGGGACAGAGCAATCAGCCCCAGCATTTT CASSIFPGQSNQPQHF
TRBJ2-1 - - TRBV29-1 TGCAGCGTTAAAAGCGGTTATAGCTACAATGAGCAGTTCTTC CSVKSGYSYNEQFF
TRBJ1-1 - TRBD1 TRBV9 TGTGCCAGCAGCGGCGCCGGGACAGGGTCTGAAGCTTTCTTT CASSGAGTGSEAFF
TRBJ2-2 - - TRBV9 TGTGCCAGCAGCGAACTCCGGGACAATCCGAACACCGGGGAGCTGTTTTTT CASSELRDNPNTGELFF
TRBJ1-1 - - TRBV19 TGTGCCAGTAGTATCTGGGGGGCCCTTCACGGCACTGAAGCTTTCTTT CASSIWGALHGTEAFF
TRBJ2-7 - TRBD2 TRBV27 TGTGCCAGCAGTCCCCGACTAGCGGGAGGGGTGTACGAGCAGTACTTC CASSPRLAGGVYEQYF
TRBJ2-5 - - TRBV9 TGTGCCAGCAGTGGGGCCACAGGGCAAGAGACCCAGTACTTC CASSGATGQETQYF
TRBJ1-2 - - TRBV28 TGTGCCACCACCTGGAGGAACACTAACTATGGCTACACCTTC CATTWRNTNYGYTF
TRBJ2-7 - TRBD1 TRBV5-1 TGCGCCAGCAGTCTAGGGACAGGGAAAAATTGGGGGCAGTACTTC CASSLGTGKNWGQYF
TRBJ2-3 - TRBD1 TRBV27 TGTGCCAGCAGTTTTTATCGGGGACAGATCACAGATACGCAGTATTTT CASSFYRGQITDTQYF
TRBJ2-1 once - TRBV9 TGTGCCAGCAGCGTAGCGGACGGCGACAATGAGCAGTTCTTC CASSVADGDNEQFF
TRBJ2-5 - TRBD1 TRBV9 TGTGCCAGCAGCGCAAGGACAGGGGGACCTCAAGAGACCCAGTACTTC CASSARTGGPQETQYF
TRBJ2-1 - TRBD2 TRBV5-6 TGTGCCAGCAGCTCCTGGACTAGCGGGAGTTTCTCCTACAATGAGCAGTTCTTC CASSSWTSGSFSYNEQFF
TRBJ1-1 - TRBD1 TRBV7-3 TGTGCCAGCAGCGCGTTAGGACAGGGCAACACTGAAGCTTTCTTT CASSALGQGNTEAFF
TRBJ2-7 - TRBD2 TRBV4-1 TGCGCCAGCAGCCAGGGAAGGGCTAGCGGGAAGTCGACCTACGAGCAGTACTTC CASSQGRASGKSTYEQYF
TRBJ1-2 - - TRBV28 TGTGCCAGCAGTTTTTTTGGCAGGGTGCACTACACCTTC CASSFFGRVHYTF
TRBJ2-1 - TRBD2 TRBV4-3 TGCGCCAGCACCCAAGGGACTAGCGTCTACAATGAGCAGTTCTTC CASTQGTSVYNEQFF
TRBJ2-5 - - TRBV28 TGTGCCAGCAGTTTAATGGGCTATGAGACCCAGTACTTC CASSLMGYETQYF
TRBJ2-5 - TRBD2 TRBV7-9 TGTGCCAGCAGCTTATCACCGGCGGGGGTCCAAGAGACCCAGTACTTC CASSLSPAGVQETQYF
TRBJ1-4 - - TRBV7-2 TGTGCCAGCAGCCCGCCGATGGGCCGGGAACTGTTTTTT CASSPPMGRELFF
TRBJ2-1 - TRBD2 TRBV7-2 TGTGCCAGCAGCCGCGGACTAGCGGGATTCTGGGACAATGAGCAGTTCTTC CASSRGLAGFWDNEQFF
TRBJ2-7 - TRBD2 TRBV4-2 TGTGCCAGCAGCCAAGAATGGCTAGCGGGAAGCTACGAGCAGTACTTC CASSQEWLAGSYEQYF
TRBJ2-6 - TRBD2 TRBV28 TGTGCCAGCAGTCCCTTGGGACTAGCGGATTACTCTGGGGCCAACGTCCTGACTTTC CASSPLGLADYSGANVLTF
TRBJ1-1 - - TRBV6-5 TGTGCCAGCAGTTACTCGGTACAGAGCTACACTGAAGCTTTCTTT CASSYSVQSYTEAFF